One and the same sample provided the 25 T cell receptor beta chains below, sequenced in a study of monozygotic twins with inflammatory bowel disease. TCRdb re-analyzed the 5' RACE reads; it lists each CDR3 protein once, without DNA. Reported are around 400,000 distinct CDR3 sequences; the ten largest clones contain around 2.4%. The specimen was blood. Source of these receptors: a human donor with ulcerative colitis or Crohn's disease, or a healthy co-twin of an affected twin (not recorded which).

The genes are TRBV4-1 and TRBJ1-5; TCRdb returns TRBD1, unconfirmable since there is no DNA. Germline loops: CDR1 MGHRA, CDR2 YSYEKL. The CDR3 spans 15 residues. CDR3 residues: CASSLLTGSYQPQHF.

The chain uses TRBV28 and TRBJ2-5; TCRdb's D gene call, TRBD2, goes unchecked for lack of DNA. Germline V gene sequence: CDR1 MDHEN, CDR2 SYDVKM. This CDR3 spans 19 amino acids. CDR3: CASSWPSGPGTKRRETQYF.

The chain links TRBV5-6 to TRBJ2-7; TCRdb proposes TRBD2, but this gene call is untestable without DNA. Germline CDR1 is SGHDT and CDR2 is YYEEEE. The CDR3 is 14 amino acids. The CDR3 protein is CASSLWGLRNEQYF.

This chain connects TRBV19 to TRBJ1-2; without DNA, the TCRdb call of TRBD1 cannot be checked. The CDR3 is 15 amino acids. CDR1 and CDR2 from the germline V gene are LNHDA and SQIVND (reference sequence). The CDR3 sequence: CASSIPGRINYGYTF. The full variable domain, completed using reference TRBV19 and TRBJ1-2, is DGGITQSPKYLFRKEGQNVTLSCEQNLNHDAMYWYRQDPGQGLRLIYYSQIVNDFQKGDIAEGYSVSREKKESFPLTVTSAQKNPTAFYLCASSIPGRINYGYTFGSGTRLTVV.

The chain joins TRBV12-3 or TRBV12-4 to TRBJ2-1; the TCRdb D gene call, TRBD1, has no DNA to confirm it. The CDR3 loop spans 13 amino acids. This chain's CDR3 is CASINPGANEQFF.

This chain links TRBV20-1 with TRBJ1-1. This CDR3 region has 12 residues. CDR1 and CDR2 from the germline V gene are DFQATT and SNEGSKA (reference sequence). The CDR3 region is CSAKKMNTEAFF.

This rearrangement joins TRBV20-1 to TRBJ2-7; TCRdb gives TRBD1 as the D gene, but with no DNA this cannot be confirmed. CDR1 is DFQATT and CDR2 is SNEGSKA in the germline V gene (reference sequence). This CDR3 spans 15 amino acids. CDR3: CSATSPEAIKYEQYF.

The chain combines TRBV10-3 with TRBJ2-5; TCRdb's D call of TRBD2 is untestable without DNA. The CDR3 runs to 15 residues. Looked up from germline, CDR1 is ENHRY and CDR2 is SYGVKD. CDR3 amino acids: CAISGPPTDQETQYF.

This rearrangement joins TRBV5-1 to TRBJ1-2; TCRdb proposes TRBD1, but this gene call is untestable without DNA. The germline gives CDR1 SGHRS, CDR2 YFSETQ. The CDR3 covers 13 residues. This CDR3 is CASSPDYRGGYTF.

CDR3 sequence: CASSVGLLVNNEQFF. The chain links TRBV9 to TRBJ2-1. This CDR3 contains 15 residues. CDR1 is SGDLS and CDR2 is YYNGEE in the germline V gene. Looking up the rest from reference TRBV9 and TRBJ2-1 gives the full variable domain: DSGVTQTPKHLITATGQRVTLRCSPRSGDLSVYWYQQSLDQGLQFLIQYYNGEERAKGNILERFSAQQFPDLHSELNLSSLELGDSALYFCASSVGLLVNNEQFFGPGTRLTVL.

The J gene is TRBJ2-7, the V gene TRBV2; lacking DNA, the TRBD1 call made by TCRdb goes unchecked. This CDR3 spans 15 amino acids. Germline V lookup: CDR1 SNHLY, CDR2 FYNNEI. The CDR3 sequence is CASSPQGAKYDEQYF.

The V gene is TRBV18, the J gene TRBJ2-5. Germline assignment: CDR1 KGHSH and CDR2 LQKENI. The CDR3 length is 15 residues. CDR3 in amino acids: CASSPLNAAQETQYF.

The chain recombines TRBV7-2 with TRBJ1-1; the D call of TRBD1 rests on TCRdb alone, since no DNA is present to check it. The germline CDR1 and CDR2 sequences are SGHTA and FQGNSA. This CDR3 contains 13 residues. The CDR3 is CASSMDRGVSSFF.

The genes are TRBV7-9 and TRBJ2-1; TCRdb's assignment of TRBD2 cannot be checked, as there is no DNA. This CDR3 is built from 15 residues. The germline CDR1 and CDR2 sequences are SEHNR and FQNEAQ (reference sequence). The CDR3 region is CASSLSGVRYNEQFF.

The V call is TRBV30, the J call TRBJ2-2; TCRdb selects TRBD1, and the lack of DNA leaves this call unchecked. The CDR3 extends over 16 amino acids. The germline V gene has CDR1 GTSNPN and CDR2 SVGIG (reference sequence). The CDR3 loop reads CAWTVPGEVMAGELFF.

The gene calls are TRBV7-2 and TRBJ2-7; TCRdb's D call of TRBD1 is untestable without DNA. Germline CDR1 reads SGHTA; CDR2 reads FQGNSA. This CDR3 is 13 amino acids long. This chain's CDR3 is CASSLDRQGLQYF.

V usage is TRBV28 and J usage is TRBJ2-2. This CDR3 has 12 residues. Per germline, CDR1 MDHEN and CDR2 SYDVKM. CDR3 loop: CASSSFPGELFF.

The chain links TRBV25-1 to TRBJ2-1; TCRdb designates TRBD2, a call that cannot be tested without DNA. This CDR3 comprises 16 residues. Germline lookup yields CDR1 MGHDK and CDR2 SYGVNS. CDR3 residues: CASSEYTSVPYNEQFF.

The chain joins TRBV9 to TRBJ2-3; the D call of TRBD2 rests on TCRdb alone, since no DNA is present to check it. CDR1 and CDR2 from the germline V gene are SGDLS and YYNGEE. CDR3 size: 16 residues. The CDR3 region is CASSVSGAGGFDTQYF. The variable domain in full, with the rest retrieved from reference TRBV9 and TRBJ2-3, is DSGVTQTPKHLITATGQRVTLRCSPRSGDLSVYWYQQSLDQGLQFLIQYYNGEERAKGNILERFSAQQFPDLHSELNLSSLELGDSALYFCASSVSGAGGFDTQYFGPGTRLTVL.

This chain joins TRBV7-9 and TRBJ1-3; the D call from TCRdb, TRBD1, cannot be confirmed without DNA. Germline-derived CDR1 and CDR2 are SEHNR and FQNEAQ (reference sequence). This CDR3 region has 15 residues. CDR3 amino acids: CASSSQGATGNTIYF.

The chain recombines TRBV14 with TRBJ1-1. CDR1 and CDR2 from the germline V gene are SGHDN and FVKESK. The CDR3 contains 19 residues. The CDR3 reads CASSRGRSGVLTRNTEAFF.

This chain links TRBV5-1 with TRBJ2-1; TCRdb's D call of TRBD2 is untestable without DNA. The CDR3 sequence is 15 residues long. Germline V gene sequence: CDR1 SGHRS, CDR2 YFSETQ. The CDR3 spells CASSLGGLAGATGFF.

The CDR3 here is CASSLGRTGGLQPQHF. V usage is TRBV7-9 and J usage is TRBJ1-5; the D call of TRBD1 rests on TCRdb alone, since no DNA is present to check it. Germline V lookup: CDR1 SEHNR, CDR2 FQNEAQ (reference sequence). This CDR3 has 16 amino acids.

This chain joins TRBV6-1 and TRBJ2-1. CDR1 is MNHNS, CDR2 SASEGT, per germline. This CDR3 is 14 amino acids long. CDR3 loop: CASREGSLYNEQFF.

The rearrangement uses TRBV3-1 and TRBJ2-2; TCRdb outputs TRBD1, but without DNA this stays unchecked. The germline V gene has CDR1 LGHDT and CDR2 YNNKEL (reference sequence). The CDR3 consists of 15 residues. Here the CDR3 reads CASSLTPTGTGELFF.